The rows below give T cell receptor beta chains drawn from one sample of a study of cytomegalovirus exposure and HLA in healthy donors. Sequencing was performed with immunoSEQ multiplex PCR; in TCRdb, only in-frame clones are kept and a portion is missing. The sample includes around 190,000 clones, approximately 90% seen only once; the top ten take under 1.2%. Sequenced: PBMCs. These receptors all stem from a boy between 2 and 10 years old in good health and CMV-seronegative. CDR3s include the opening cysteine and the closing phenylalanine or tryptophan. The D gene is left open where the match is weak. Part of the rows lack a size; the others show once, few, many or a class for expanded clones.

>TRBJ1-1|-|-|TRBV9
CASSPHTGNTEAFF
TGTGCCAGCAGCCCACATACAGGTAACACTGAAGCTTTCTTT
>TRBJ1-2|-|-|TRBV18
CASSPGLGQRYGYTF
TGTGCCAGCTCACCGGGGCTGGGACAACGCTATGGCTACACCTTC
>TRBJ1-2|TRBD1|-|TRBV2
CASIPRTGDSGYTF
TGTGCCAGCATCCCACGAACAGGGGACAGTGGCTACACCTTC
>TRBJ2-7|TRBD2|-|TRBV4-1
CASSQDKGLAGYEQYF
TGCGCCAGCAGCCAAGATAAGGGACTAGCGGGGTACGAGCAGTACTTC
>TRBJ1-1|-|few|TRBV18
CASSTLERGGSTEAFF
TGTGCCAGCTCAACCTTAGAAAGGGGAGGTTCTACTGAAGCTTTCTTT
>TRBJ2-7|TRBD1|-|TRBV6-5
CASSLGTGQAYEQYF
TGTGCCAGCAGTCTCGGGACAGGGCAGGCCTACGAGCAGTACTTC
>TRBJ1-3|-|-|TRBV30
CAWTSRNTIYF
TGTGCCTGGACCTCTAGAAACACCATATATTTT
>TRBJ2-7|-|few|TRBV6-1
CASSERPPNRLWSYEQYF
TGTGCCAGCAGTGAGCGTCCCCCGAATAGGCTGTGGAGCTACGAGCAGTACTTC
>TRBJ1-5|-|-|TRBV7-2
CASSLVGNTGNQPQHF
TGTGCCAGCAGCTTAGTCGGCAATACAGGCAATCAGCCCCAGCATTTT
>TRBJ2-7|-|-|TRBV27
CASSWGRNYEQYF
TGTGCCAGCAGCTGGGGGAGGAATTACGAGCAGTACTTC
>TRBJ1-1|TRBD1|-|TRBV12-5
CASGKTGGATEAFF
TGTGCTAGTGGTAAAACAGGGGGCGCCACTGAAGCTTTCTTT
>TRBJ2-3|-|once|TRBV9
CASSVSTLFTDTQYF
TGTGCCAGCAGCGTATCAACTCTATTCACAGATACGCAGTATTTT
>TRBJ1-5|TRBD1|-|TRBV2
CASSVDRGPTQPQHF
TGTGCCAGCAGCGTTGACAGGGGCCCCACTCAGCCCCAGCATTTT
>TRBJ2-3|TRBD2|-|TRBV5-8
CASSPWRTSVTDTQYF
TGTGCCAGCAGCCCCTGGAGGACTAGCGTCACAGATACGCAGTATTTT
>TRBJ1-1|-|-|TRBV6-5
CASRLVRVGTEAFF
TGTGCCAGCAGGCTCGTTCGGGTCGGCACTGAAGCTTTCTTT
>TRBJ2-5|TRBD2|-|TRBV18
CASSPTSGGGQETQYF
TGTGCCAGCTCCCCGACTAGCGGGGGCGGCCAAGAGACCCAGTACTTC
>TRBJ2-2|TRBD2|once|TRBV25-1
CASSEPPGGGITGELFF
TGTGCCAGCAGTGAACCCCCCGGGGGGGGTATCACCGGGGAGCTGTTTTTT